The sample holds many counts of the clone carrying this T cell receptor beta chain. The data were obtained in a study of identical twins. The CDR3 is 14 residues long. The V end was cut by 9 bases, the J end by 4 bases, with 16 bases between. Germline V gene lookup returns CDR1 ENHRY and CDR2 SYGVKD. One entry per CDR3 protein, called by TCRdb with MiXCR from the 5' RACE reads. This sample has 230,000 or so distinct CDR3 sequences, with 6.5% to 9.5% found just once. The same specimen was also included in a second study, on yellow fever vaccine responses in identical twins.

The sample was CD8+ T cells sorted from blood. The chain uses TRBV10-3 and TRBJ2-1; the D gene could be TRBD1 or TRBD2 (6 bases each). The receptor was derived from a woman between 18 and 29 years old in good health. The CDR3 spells CAIASGEDYNEQFF. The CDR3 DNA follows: TGTGCCATAGCATCAGGGGAGGATTACAATGAGCAGTTCTTC.